Following are 21 T cell receptor beta chains from one sample sequenced in a study of graft-versus-host responses after intestinal transplantation. These TCRs' antigens remain unknown. The data were produced by immunoSEQ multiplex PCR, yet TCRdb's version contains in-frame clones alone and is incomplete. There are some 90,000 clones in the sample; 85% to 95% occur only once, and roughly 0.37% lies in the top ten. Sequencing used unstimulated CD8+ T cells sorted from spleen or lymph node cells, obtained before transplant. The receptors shown here come from a human donor who was the organ donor for an intestinal transplant.

The rearrangement uses TRBV2 and TRBJ1-4; D unclear. The CDR3 is 13 amino acids. V was pared by 7 bases and J by 4 bases, with 10 bases between. Germline CDR1 is SNHLY and CDR2 is FYNNEI. The DNA for the CDR3 is TGTGCCAGCATTGAGGAGGGTAATGAAAAACTGTTTTTT. Protein: CASIEEGNEKLFF.

V usage is TRBV5-1 and J usage is TRBJ1-1, with a tentative D call TRBD1 (6 bases). Per germline, CDR1 SGHRS and CDR2 YFSETQ. The V end lost 4 bases, the J end lost 4 bases, and 20 bases lay between the germline ends. This CDR3 has 16 residues. CDR3 amino acids: CASSEDSPTWATEAFF. DNA for the CDR3: TGCGCCAGCAGCGAGGACAGCCCGACGTGGGCCACTGAAGCTTTCTTT.

J is TRBJ1-1 and V is TRBV11-2, with 7 bases fitting TRBD1. The CDR3 is 12 residues long. Germline CDR1 SGHAT, CDR2 FQNNGV. The trim removed 4 bases at V and 6 bases at J, leaving 2 bases unmatched. The CDR3 bases are TGTGCCAGCAGCTCAACAGGGGCTGAAGCTTTCTTT. Amino acid sequence: CASSSTGAEAFF.

This clone occurred once. The V and J genes are TRBV4-1 and TRBJ1-2; TRBD1 matches at 11 bases. Per germline, CDR1 MGHRA and CDR2 YSYEKL. Unmatched junction bases numbered 4, after V lost 4 bases and J lost 6 bases. The CDR3 runs to 14 residues. For the CDR3, the DNA is TGCGCCAGCAGCCGGACAGGGGGCGGTGATGGCTACACCTTC. Translated, it gives CASSRTGGGDGYTF.

Written as DNA, the CDR3 is TGTGCCAGCAGCCGCAGGCTTGACGAGCAGTACTTC. It yields the protein CASSRRLDEQYF. The rearrangement uses TRBV7-8 and TRBJ2-7; D is undetermined. The germline V gene has CDR1 SGHVS and CDR2 FQNEAQ. The V end was cut by 5 bases, the J end by 5 bases, with 10 bases between. This CDR3 has 12 amino acids.

The rearrangement joins TRBV7-8 to TRBJ2-7; D might be TRBD1 (5 bases). V lost 5 bases and J 7 bases, leaving 12 bases between the germline ends. Germline-derived CDR1 and CDR2 are SGHVS and FQNEAQ. The CDR3 is made up of 12 amino acids. Here the CDR3 reads CASSRTPWEQYF. The CDR3 DNA sequence: TGTGCCAGCAGCCGGACACCCTGGGAGCAGTACTTC.

The V and J genes are TRBV5-4 and TRBJ2-5, with 8 bases aligning to TRBD2. Unmatched junction bases numbered 0, after V lost 0 bases and J lost 2 bases. CDR1 is SGHNT, CDR2 YYREEE, per germline (reference sequence). CDR3 size: 14 residues. The CDR3: CASSLAGGQETQYF. The CDR3, as DNA: TGTGCCAGCAGCTTGGCGGGGGGGCAAGAGACCCAGTACTTC.

The chain is built from TRBV4-2 and TRBJ2-7, with D possibly TRBD2 on 5 matching bases. The CDR3 length is 12 residues. V lost 4 bases and J lost 6, with 10 bases in between. Germline V gene data show CDR1 as LGHNA and CDR2 as YNFKEQ. For the CDR3, the DNA is TGTGCCAGCAGCCCCCCCGGGGTCGAGCAGTACTTC. Amino acids: CASSPPGVEQYF.

The chain recombines TRBV28 with TRBJ1-2; possibly TRBD1 for D (6 bases). The germline gives CDR1 MDHEN, CDR2 SYDVKM. The CDR3 extends over 15 amino acids. The germline V and J ends were trimmed by 4 bases and 3 bases, with 15 bases remaining between them. The DNA for the CDR3 is TGTGCCAGCAGTTCAAGCGACAGGCCATACTATGGCTACACCTTC. Amino acids: CASSSSDRPYYGYTF.

V usage is TRBV4-3 and J usage is TRBJ1-6; TRBD1 aligns across 7 bases. In germline, CDR1 is LGHNA, CDR2 YSLEER. CDR3 length equals 16 residues. The V segment lost 1 base and the J segment 3 bases; nucleotides outside the gene matches: 3. Here the CDR3 DNA reads TGCGCCAGCAGCCAAGGGGACAGCCTCTATAATTCACCCCTCCACTTT. As protein: CASSQGDSLYNSPLHF.

The CDR3 is CASSYQGTGELFF. CDR3 DNA sequence: TGTGCCAGCAGTTATCAGGGTACCGGGGAGCTGTTTTTT. This chain links TRBV27 with TRBJ2-2, with D maybe TRBD1 (5 bases). Trimming stripped 4 bases from V and 5 bases from J, with 8 bases between. The CDR3 length is 13 residues. Germline CDR1 and CDR2: MNHEY and SMNVEV (reference sequence).

The gene calls are TRBV28 and TRBJ1-6; D not certain. Trimming stripped 5 bases from V and 4 bases from J, with 6 bases between. In germline, CDR1 is MDHEN, CDR2 SYDVKM. This CDR3 comprises 13 residues. CDR3 in amino acids: CASSPEYNSPLHF. The CDR3 DNA is TGTGCCAGCAGTCCTGAGTATAATTCACCCCTCCACTTT.

The V gene is TRBV10-3, the J gene TRBJ2-1, with 7 bases that match TRBD2. The CDR3 sequence is 14 residues long. CDR1 is ENHRY and CDR2 is SYGVKD in the germline V gene. With V trimmed by 6 bases and J by 4 bases, 6 bases remained unmatched. Here the CDR3 reads CAISSGVLYNEQFF. The CDR3 DNA follows: TGTGCCATCAGCAGCGGGGTGCTATACAATGAGCAGTTCTTC.

The chain carries TRBV7-8 and TRBJ1-2; no clear D gene. V lost 5 bases, J lost 2 bases, and 6 bases lay in between. The germline V gene has CDR1 SGHVS and CDR2 FQNEAQ. This CDR3 is 12 amino acids long. CDR3 in amino acids: CASSERNYGYTF. Written as DNA, the CDR3 is TGTGCCAGCAGCGAGCGGAACTATGGCTACACCTTC.

This chain connects TRBV6-1 to TRBJ2-1, with TRBD1 matching 7 bases. This CDR3 is 10 amino acids long. CDR1 and CDR2 from the germline V gene are MNHNS and SASEGT. CDR3 loop: CGTGDNEQFF. The CDR3 nucleotides read TGTGGGACAGGCGACAATGAGCAGTTCTTC.

The chain combines TRBV19 with TRBJ1-1, with a possible D match to TRBD1 (5 bases). The CDR3 loop spans 14 amino acids. Germline V CDR1 and CDR2: LNHDA, SQIVND (reference sequence). Between the trimmed V and J ends, which lost 3 bases and 3 bases, there was a span of 11 bases. CDR3 in amino acids: CASSIKGLDTEAFF. CDR3 DNA sequence: TGTGCCAGTAGTATTAAGGGGCTCGACACTGAAGCTTTCTTT. Variable domain in full (rest from reference TRBV19 and TRBJ1-1): DGGITQSPKYLFRKEGQNVTLSCEQNLNHDAMYWYRQDPGQGLRLIYYSQIVNDFQKGDIAEGYSVSREKKESFPLTVTSAQKNPTAFYLCASSIKGLDTEAFFGQGTRLTVV.

The rearrangement links TRBV13 to TRBJ2-5; D uncertain. V lost 4 bases, J lost 2 bases, and 8 bases lay in between. This CDR3 contains 13 residues. Germline values: CDR1 PRHDT, CDR2 FYEKMQ (reference sequence). The CDR3 loop reads CASSYSRQETQYF. In nucleotides, the CDR3 is TGTGCCAGCAGCTATTCCAGGCAAGAGACCCAGTACTTC.

This clone was seen a handful of times. The chain links TRBV4-1 to TRBJ2-5; 9 nucleotides line up with TRBD2. The length of the CDR3 is 15 residues. Germline values: CDR1 MGHRA, CDR2 YSYEKL. J was trimmed by 5 bases and V by 0 bases; bases with no gene match: 4. CDR3 residues: CASSQEASGVETQYF. CDR3 coding DNA: TGCGCCAGCAGCCAAGAGGCTAGCGGGGTGGAGACCCAGTACTTC.

V and J are TRBV2 and TRBJ1-2, with D possibly matching TRBD1 (6 bases). Per germline, CDR1 SNHLY and CDR2 FYNNEI. The CDR3 length is 15 residues. Trimming left V 3 bases short and J 0 bases short, with 11 bases between. The CDR3 DNA sequence: TGTGCCAGCAGTGAGTACAGGACAGCTAACTATGGCTACACCTTC. Amino acids: CASSEYRTANYGYTF. The whole variable domain, remainder taken from reference TRBV2 and TRBJ1-2, is EPEVTQTPSHQVTQMGQEVILRCVPISNHLYFYWYRQILGQKVEFLVSFYNNEISEKSEIFDDQFSVERPDGSNFTLKIRSTKLEDSAMYFCASSEYRTANYGYTFGSGTRLTVV.

V and J are TRBV4-3 and TRBJ2-3; D is unclear. Germline V CDR1 and CDR2: LGHNA, YSLEER. The CDR3 spans 17 residues. V lost 0 bases to trimming and J lost 4 bases, with 17 bases between them. The CDR3 nucleotides are TGCGCCAGCAGCCAAGAGGGCGAAACAATAAACTCAGATACGCAGTATTTT. Amino acids: CASSQEGETINSDTQYF.

The chain links TRBV7-9 to TRBJ1-2; 9 bases fit TRBD1. In germline, CDR1 is SEHNR, CDR2 FQNEAQ (reference sequence). The CDR3 is 14 amino acids. Trimming at V came to 3 bases and at J to 9 bases, leaving 8 bases not matched to a gene. The CDR3 region has the DNA TGTGCCAGCAGCTTGGGACAGGGAAGGAAGAGCTACACCTTC. Its protein is CASSLGQGRKSYTF.